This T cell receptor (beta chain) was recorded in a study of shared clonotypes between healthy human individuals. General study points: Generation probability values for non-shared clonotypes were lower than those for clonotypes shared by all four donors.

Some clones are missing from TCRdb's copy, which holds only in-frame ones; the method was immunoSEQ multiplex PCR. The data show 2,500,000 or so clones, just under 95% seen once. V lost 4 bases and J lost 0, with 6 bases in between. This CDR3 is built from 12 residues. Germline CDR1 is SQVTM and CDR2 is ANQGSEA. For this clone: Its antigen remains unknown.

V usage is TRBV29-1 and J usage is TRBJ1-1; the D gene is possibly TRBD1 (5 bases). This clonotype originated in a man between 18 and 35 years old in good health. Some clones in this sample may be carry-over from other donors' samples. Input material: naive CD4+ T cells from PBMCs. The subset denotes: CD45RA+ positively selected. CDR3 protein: CSVGGMNTEAFF. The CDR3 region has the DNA TGCAGCGTTGGGGGGATGAACACTGAAGCTTTCTTT.